This TCR beta chain was retrieved from a study of T cell changes during pregnancy in multiple sclerosis. TCRdb keeps only in-frame clones here, not all; method: immunoSEQ multiplex PCR. The data contain about 40,000 clones, 87% of them singletons. CDR1 and CDR2 from the germline V gene are SQVTM and ANQGSEA. This CDR3 spans 15 amino acids. Trimming pared 0 bases from V and 7 bases from J, leaving 18 bases between. The sample here was CD4+ T cells from peripheral blood mononuclear cells, taken after pregnancy. This TCR was recovered from a female donor with multiple sclerosis, enrolled in a pregnancy study. The chain has TRBV29-1 and TRBJ1-2; D may be TRBD1 (5 bases). For the CDR3, the DNA is TGCAGCGTTGAAGAGGGGGGGGGACCGACAGCTGGCTACACCTTC. Translating gives CSVEEGGGPTAGYTF.